The 18 T cell receptor beta chains below come from one sample, sequenced in a study of blood T cell repertoires in COVID-19. Produced via immunoSEQ multiplex PCR; TCRdb's table is partial and in-frame only. The sample comprises roughly 99,000 clones, over 70% of which are singletons, and around 10% rests with the top ten. The sample consisted of peripheral blood. The receptors were sampled from a woman at least 80 years old with acute or convalescent COVID-19.

This clone occurred once. The genes are TRBV5-6 and TRBJ2-4; the match to TRBD1 covers 7 bases. The ends lost 3 bases at V and 5 bases at J; junction bases unmatched: 2. CDR3 size: 13 residues. The germline gives CDR1 SGHDT, CDR2 YYEEEE. Written as DNA, the CDR3 is TGTGCCAGCAGCTACACAGGGGAAAACATTCAGTACTTC. It is translated as CASSYTGENIQYF.

V gene TRBV5-1 combines with J gene TRBJ1-1; no definite D call. The germline CDR1 and CDR2 sequences are SGHRS and YFSETQ. CDR3 length: 15 residues. V was trimmed by 0 bases and J by 3 bases, leaving 12 bases between them. In DNA, the CDR3 is TGCGCCAGCAGCTTGGATCTCAGGCCCGACACTGAAGCTTTCTTT. Protein product: CASSLDLRPDTEAFF.

The chain employs TRBV9 and TRBJ2-2; possible D gene TRBD1, 5 bases. The germline CDR1 and CDR2 sequences are SGDLS and YYNGEE. The V and J ends lost 6 bases and 0 bases respectively, with 9 bases between them. The CDR3 extends over 14 amino acids. This chain's CDR3 is CASNRQPNTGELFF. Written as DNA, the CDR3 is TGTGCCAGCAATAGACAGCCGAACACCGGGGAGCTGTTTTTT.

The chain has TRBV5-4 and TRBJ2-1, with 8 bases lining up with TRBD2. The CDR3 has 15 amino acids. After removal of 1 base from V and 4 bases from J, the junction contained 4 bases not matched to a gene. Per the germline V gene, CDR1 is SGHNT and CDR2 is YYREEE (reference sequence). The CDR3 is CASSLTSGQYNEQFF. CDR3 nucleotides: TGTGCCAGCAGCTTGACTAGCGGACAATACAATGAGCAGTTCTTC.

The V call is TRBV5-4, the J call TRBJ2-5; 10 bases align to TRBD2. This CDR3 region has 15 residues. Germline CDR1 is SGHNT and CDR2 is YYREEE (reference sequence). The V and J ends lost 4 bases and 5 bases, in that order; junction bases with no gene match: 8. CDR3 loop: CASSLGVAGGETQYF. DNA for the CDR3: TGTGCCAGCAGCCTGGGAGTAGCGGGGGGTGAGACCCAGTACTTC.

The rearrangement uses TRBV7-2 and TRBJ1-2; maybe TRBD1 (6 bases). V lost 6 bases and J 6 bases, leaving 14 bases between the germline ends. CDR1 is SGHTA, CDR2 FQGNSA, per germline. CDR3 length: 13 residues. This chain's CDR3 is CASRLQGSDGYTF. As DNA, the CDR3 is TGTGCCAGCAGACTACAGGGATCGGATGGCTACACCTTC. The entire variable domain, with the rest obtained from reference TRBV7-2 and TRBJ1-2, is as follows: GAGVSQSPSNKVTEKGKDVELRCDPISGHTALYWYRQSLGQGLEFLIYFQGNSAPDKSGLPSDRFSAERTGGSVSTLTIQRTQQEDSAVYLCASRLQGSDGYTFGSGTRLTVV.

V gene TRBV7-8 combines with J gene TRBJ2-4; 10 positions match TRBD2. This CDR3 region has 16 residues. Germline V gene sequence: CDR1 SGHVS, CDR2 FQNEAQ. With 3 bases clipped from V and 1 base from J, the junction kept 3 bases outside the gene matches. CDR3 amino acids: CASSFGTSVAKNIQYF. The DNA for the CDR3 is TGTGCCAGCAGCTTCGGGACTAGCGTGGCCAAAAACATTCAGTACTTC. The full variable domain, with the rest looked up from reference TRBV7-8 and TRBJ2-4, is GAGVSQSPRYKVAKRGQDVALRCDPISGHVSLFWYQQALGQGPEFLTYFQNEAQLDKSGLPSDRFFAERPEGSVSTLKIQRTQQEDSAVYLCASSFGTSVAKNIQYFGAGTRLSVL.

The chain employs TRBV6-1 and TRBJ1-3; D is possibly TRBD1 (5 bases). CDR3 length equals 16 residues. Germline V gives CDR1 MNHNS, CDR2 SASEGT. Trimming pared 1 base from V and 1 base from J, leaving 11 bases between. Here the CDR3 DNA reads TGTGCCAGCAGTGAAGGAGGAGGGGCATCTGGAAACACCATATATTTT. This sequence encodes CASSEGGGASGNTIYF.

This chain connects TRBV7-2 to TRBJ1-1; weak D call: TRBD1 (5 bases). The CDR3 totals 15 residues. The germline V gene encodes CDR1 SGHTA and CDR2 FQGNSA. With 6 bases removed from V and 1 base from J, the gap between germline ends came to 15 bases. Here the CDR3 reads CASSSAGTGNTEAFF. The CDR3 bases are TGTGCCAGCAGTTCCGCCGGGACTGGGAACACTGAAGCTTTCTTT.

The chain carries TRBV28 and TRBJ1-6; TRBD1 agrees at 8 bases. The J segment lost 4 bases and the V segment lost 7 bases, leaving 21 bases of the junction unmatched. CDR3 length equals 20 residues. Germline assignment: CDR1 MDHEN and CDR2 SYDVKM. The CDR3 loop is CASNPGRGQEITLYNSPLHF. CDR3 DNA: TGTGCCAGCAATCCCGGACGGGGACAGGAGATTACTCTTTATAATTCACCCCTCCACTTT.

There are a few counts of this clone. V is TRBV6-6 and J is TRBJ1-1; no reliable D call. The V gene lost 2 bases and the J gene lost 7 bases, with 11 bases spanning the gap. Germline V gene sequence: CDR1 MNHNY, CDR2 SVGAGI (reference sequence). This CDR3 has 13 residues. CDR3 loop: CASSYRGEVEAFF. CDR3 bases: TGTGCCAGCAGTTACCGCGGAGAGGTTGAAGCTTTCTTT.

This chain joins TRBV4-1 and TRBJ1-4, with a tentative D call TRBD1 (5 bases). This CDR3 region has 18 residues. Trimming removed 4 bases at V and 0 bases at J, with 18 bases between. Germline CDR1 reads MGHRA; CDR2 reads YSYEKL. CDR3 coding DNA: TGCGCCAGCAGCCGGATTTCGGGACTCACAGCAACTAATGAAAAACTGTTTTTT. Translating it yields CASSRISGLTATNEKLFF.

The gene calls are TRBV10-2 and TRBJ1-1; D is perhaps TRBD1 (5 bases). V dropped 7 bases and J dropped 0 bases, with 18 bases sitting between them. Germline V lookup: CDR1 WSHSY, CDR2 SAAADI. CDR3 size: 16 residues. The CDR3 DNA follows: TGCGCCAGCACGGGAGGGGTATTGGCCATGAACACTGAAGCTTTCTTT. The encoded protein is CASTGGVLAMNTEAFF.

The CDR3, as DNA: TGTGCCAGTAGTCGGCCAGGGCCCTACAATGAGCAGTTCTTC. Translated, it gives CASSRPGPYNEQFF. This chain joins TRBV19 and TRBJ2-1; perhaps TRBD1 as D (5 bases). Germline CDR1 LNHDA, CDR2 SQIVND (reference sequence). There are 14 residues in the CDR3. Trimming stripped 5 bases from V and 2 bases from J, with 10 bases between. The full variable domain, its missing parts supplied by reference TRBV19 and TRBJ2-1, is DGGITQSPKYLFRKEGQNVTLSCEQNLNHDAMYWYRQDPGQGLRLIYYSQIVNDFQKGDIAEGYSVSREKKESFPLTVTSAQKNPTAFYLCASSRPGPYNEQFFGPGTRLTVL.

J is TRBJ2-2 and V is TRBV27; a possible D gene is TRBD1 (6 bases). V was shortened by 11 bases and J by 0 bases, with 19 bases between the two germline ends. The CDR3 totals 16 residues. Germline V CDR1 and CDR2: MNHEY, SMNVEV (reference sequence). CDR3 nucleotides: TGTGCCTCGAGTTACAGGGTGGAAGCGAACACCGGGGAGCTGTTTTTT. This translates into CASSYRVEANTGELFF.

This chain uses TRBV28 with TRBJ1-2, with 8 nucleotides matching TRBD1. CDR1 is MDHEN, CDR2 SYDVKM, per germline. Germline trimming cut 4 bases from V and 14 bases from J; bases unmatched to any gene: 15. The CDR3 extends over 14 amino acids. The CDR3 sequence: CASSSINRDRGGTF. In DNA form, the CDR3 reads TGTGCCAGCAGTTCAATCAACCGAGACAGGGGCGGGACCTTC.

The chain combines TRBV6-2 or TRBV6-3 with TRBJ1-2; maybe TRBD1 (6 bases). From germline, CDR1 is MNHEY and CDR2 SVGEGT. V was pared by 5 bases and J by 4 bases, with 8 bases between. The CDR3 contains 12 residues. The chain's CDR3 is CASSPQGYGYTF. DNA for the CDR3: TGTGCCAGCAGTCCACAGGGCTATGGCTACACCTTC.

The rearrangement links TRBV15 to TRBJ2-6, with 7 nucleotides matching TRBD1. The CDR3 is made up of 18 amino acids. Germline trimming cut 7 bases from V and 0 bases from J; bases unmatched to any gene: 12. CDR1 is LNHNV, CDR2 YYDKDF, per germline (reference sequence). As DNA, the CDR3 is TGTGCCACCAAGAAAGGGGGACAGAGCCTCTCTGGGGCCAACGTCCTGACTTTC. Protein product: CATKKGGQSLSGANVLTF.